Shown below are 31 T cell receptor beta chains from a single sample sequenced in a study of blood T cell repertoires in COVID-19. Repertoires were generated with immunoSEQ multiplex PCR, while TCRdb's copy carries only in-frame clones and drops some. Of 200,000 to 250,000 clones in the sample, roughly nine tenths were seen once. What was sequenced was PBMCs or T cells enriched from blood (not recorded which). The receptors come from a woman aged 30 to 39 who had recovered from COVID-19.

This clone occurred once. This sequence joins TRBV19 and TRBJ2-7; D remains unclear. This CDR3 is built from 15 residues. Trimming removed 3 bases from V and 0 bases from J, with 12 bases in between. Germline V gene data show CDR1 as LNHDA and CDR2 as SQIVND (reference sequence). This CDR3 reads CASSIHQTISYEQYF. Written as DNA, the CDR3 is TGTGCCAGTAGTATTCATCAAACAATCTCCTACGAGCAGTACTTC.

The V call is TRBV6-1, the J call TRBJ2-7, with D possibly matching TRBD2 (6 bases). Between the trimmed V and J ends, which lost 4 bases and 0 bases, there was a span of 7 bases. Germline-derived CDR1 and CDR2 are MNHNS and SASEGT. The CDR3 is 13 residues long. Written as DNA, the CDR3 is TGTGCCAGCAGTGGGGACTCCTCCTACGAGCAGTACTTC. Residues: CASSGDSSYEQYF.

This sequence joins TRBV5-5 and TRBJ1-2, with 7 nucleotides matching TRBD1. Germline trimming cut 2 bases from V and 4 bases from J; bases unmatched to any gene: 14. Germline CDR1 is SGHKS and CDR2 is YYEKEE (reference sequence). The CDR3 is made up of 17 amino acids. CDR3 coding DNA: TGTGCCAGCAGCTTTTTATCCCTGCGACAGGGAAGCTATGGCTACACCTTC. Protein: CASSFLSLRQGSYGYTF.

V usage is TRBV15 and J usage is TRBJ1-2; D is perhaps TRBD1 (5 bases). The CDR3 covers 14 residues. Germline lookup yields CDR1 LNHNV and CDR2 YYDKDF (reference sequence). Trimming shortened V by 1 base and J by 6 bases, and 12 bases separated the two germline ends. CDR3 amino acids: CATSRVIRGDGYTF. CDR3 bases: TGTGCCACCAGCAGAGTGATTAGGGGCGATGGCTACACCTTC.

The chain links TRBV4-3 to TRBJ1-1, with 10 bases fitting TRBD1. CDR1 LGHNA and CDR2 YSLEER come from the germline V gene. The CDR3 has 14 residues. The J segment lost 8 bases and the V segment lost 2 bases, leaving 5 bases of the junction unmatched. The CDR3 bases are TGCGCCAGCAGCCAACAGGGGGACAGGGGAGAAGCTTTCTTT. This gives the protein CASSQQGDRGEAFF.

The chain employs TRBV7-2 and TRBJ2-7; TRBD2 aligns across 11 bases. The germline gives CDR1 SGHTA, CDR2 FQGNSA. The trim removed 4 bases at V and 4 bases at J, leaving 12 bases unmatched. The CDR3 covers 17 residues. The CDR3 region has the DNA TGTGCCAGCAGCTCGCAAAATAGCGGGGGGGGAAAATACGAGCAGTACTTC. Protein sequence: CASSSQNSGGGKYEQYF.

This clone was counted once. The chain links TRBV12-3 or TRBV12-4 to TRBJ2-7, with a possible D match to TRBD2 (5 bases). Trimming took 4 bases from V and 3 from J, leaving 7 bases between them. This CDR3 comprises 12 residues. CDR3 bases: TGTGCCAGCAGTTCGGGATTCTACGAGCAGTACTTC. Amino acid sequence: CASSSGFYEQYF.

The chain combines TRBV19 with TRBJ2-3; a weak D match, TRBD2 (5 bases). V was trimmed by 2 bases and J by 0 bases, leaving 18 bases between them. Germline values: CDR1 LNHDA, CDR2 SQIVND (reference sequence). This CDR3 has 18 amino acids. CDR3 sequence: CASSIPTETISSTDTQYF. The CDR3 region has the DNA TGTGCCAGTAGTATACCGACCGAGACTATCTCCAGCACAGATACGCAGTATTTT.

The chain recombines TRBV5-6 with TRBJ1-4; 8 bases agree with TRBD1. Trimming removed 2 bases from V and 2 bases from J; junction bases left unmatched: 11. Germline lookup yields CDR1 SGHDT and CDR2 YYEEEE. The CDR3 covers 18 residues. The CDR3 nucleotides are TGTGCCAGCAGCTTTAGGACAGGGAGATCGGTTACTAATGAAAAACTGTTTTTT. Amino acid sequence: CASSFRTGRSVTNEKLFF.

The V and J genes are TRBV7-9 and TRBJ2-4; 7 bases map to TRBD2. CDR1 and CDR2 from the germline V gene are SEHNR and FQNEAQ (reference sequence). The CDR3 consists of 15 residues. The J segment lost 8 bases and the V segment lost 1 base, leaving 8 bases of the junction unmatched. CDR3 region: CASSLVEAGIDIQYF. CDR3 coding DNA: TGTGCCAGCAGCTTAGTGGAAGCGGGGATCGACATTCAGTACTTC. Complete variable domain (other parts from reference TRBV7-9 and TRBJ2-4): DTGVSQNPRHKITKRGQNVTFRCDPISEHNRLYWYRQTLGQGPEFLTYFQNEAQLEKSRLLSDRFSAERPKGSFSTLEIQRTEQGDSAMYLCASSLVEAGIDIQYFGAGTRLSVL.

This rearrangement joins TRBV27 to TRBJ1-2, with D tentatively TRBD1 (5 bases). V shed 3 bases and J shed 4 bases, with 9 bases lying between them. Per germline, CDR1 MNHEY and CDR2 SMNVEV (reference sequence). The CDR3 extends over 13 amino acids. CDR3 protein: CASSFGQAYGYTF. CDR3 DNA: TGTGCCAGCAGTTTCGGACAAGCCTATGGCTACACCTTC.

The rearrangement uses TRBV5-4 and TRBJ2-1, with 14 bases identical to TRBD2. V lost 4 bases to trimming and J lost 7 bases; unmatched junction nucleotides: 7. CDR1 SGHNT and CDR2 YYREEE come from the germline V gene (reference sequence). The CDR3 spans 16 residues. The CDR3 loop is CASSRGLAGDYNEQFF. The CDR3 coding sequence is TGTGCCAGCAGCAGGGGACTAGCGGGGGACTATAATGAGCAGTTCTTC.

V usage is TRBV3-1 (or the pseudogene TRBV3-2) and J usage is TRBJ1-2; 7 nucleotides line up with TRBD1. CDR3 length equals 15 residues. The V gene's germline CDR1 is LGHDT and CDR2 YNNKEL (reference sequence). With V trimmed by 1 base and J by 5 bases, 7 bases remained unmatched. The CDR3 nucleotides read TGTGCCAGCAGCCAAGTCCAACAGGGGAGGTATGGCTACACCTTC. Protein: CASSQVQQGRYGYTF.

In this sample, this clone turned up once. The chain has TRBV20-1 and TRBJ2-7; TRBD1 matches 7 bases. V was pared by 6 bases and J by 2 bases, with 1 base of the junction left unmatched. This CDR3 spans 11 amino acids. Germline V gene sequence: CDR1 DFQATT, CDR2 SNEGSKA (reference sequence). CDR3 residues: CSAQGTYEQYF. For the CDR3, the DNA is TGCAGTGCACAGGGGACCTACGAGCAGTACTTC.

V usage is TRBV1 and J usage is TRBJ2-5; the table's D call, TRBD2, was not checked against the DNA. TRBV1 is recorded as a pseudogene. This CDR3 spans 13 amino acids. CDR3 DNA sequence: TGCACCAGCAGCCAAGGCGGCCAAGAGACCCAGTACTTC. Amino acids: CTSSQGGQETQYF.

The V gene is TRBV18, the J gene TRBJ1-1, with no clear D. V lost 8 bases to trimming and J lost 3 bases, with 10 bases between them. Germline V gene data show CDR1 as KGHSH and CDR2 as LQKENI. The CDR3 is 12 residues long. This CDR3 is CASSRLDTEAFF. CDR3 DNA sequence: TGTGCCAGCAGTAGACTGGACACTGAAGCTTTCTTT.

The J gene is TRBJ2-6, the V gene TRBV7-2; 7 bases agree with TRBD2. The germline V gene encodes CDR1 SGHTA and CDR2 FQGNSA. This CDR3 is 15 amino acids long. V lost 1 base, J lost 12 bases, and 9 bases stayed unmatched. For the CDR3, the DNA is TGTGCCAGCAGCTTAGGGGGGGGTCCCTCAATCGTCCTGACTTTC. Amino acids: CASSLGGGPSIVLTF.

The table lists this clone with a count of one. The chain joins TRBV5-6 to TRBJ2-1; TRBD2 matches 8 bases. Germline V gene sequence: CDR1 SGHDT, CDR2 YYEEEE. The CDR3 length is 15 residues. Germline trimming cut 4 bases from V and 3 bases from J; bases unmatched to any gene: 6. In nucleotides, the CDR3 is TGTGCCAGCAGCCCTTTCCGGGGGGGCTACAATGAGCAGTTCTTC. Amino acid sequence: CASSPFRGGYNEQFF.

This clone was recorded only once. The V gene is TRBV19, the J gene TRBJ1-1; a possible D gene is TRBD1 (5 bases). Looked up from germline, CDR1 is LNHDA and CDR2 is SQIVND (reference sequence). V was trimmed by 4 bases and J by 4 bases, leaving 16 bases between them. CDR3 length: 15 residues. The CDR3 region is CASSNRWRGGTEAFF. The CDR3 DNA reads as TGTGCCAGTAGTAACAGGTGGAGGGGTGGCACTGAAGCTTTCTTT.

The chain links TRBV13 to TRBJ2-3; TRBD2 agrees at 11 bases. The CDR3 runs 17 residues. Germline V gives CDR1 PRHDT, CDR2 FYEKMQ (reference sequence). After removal of 5 bases from V and 3 bases from J, the junction contained 10 bases not matched to a gene. CDR3 DNA sequence: TGTGCCAGCAGCCTCGGGCTAGCGGGGGGAAGTACAGATACGCAGTATTTT. This gives the protein CASSLGLAGGSTDTQYF.

The V call is TRBV6-5, the J call TRBJ1-2; D is unclear. The V gene's germline CDR1 is MNHEY and CDR2 SVGAGI. V gave up 2 bases and J gave up 7 bases, with 11 bases separating them. This CDR3 has 13 residues. The CDR3 DNA is TGTGCCAGCAGTTACGGGAGGGAATTTGGCTACACCTTC. This codes for CASSYGREFGYTF.

This chain uses TRBV3-1 (or the pseudogene TRBV3-2) with TRBJ2-7; maybe TRBD1 (5 bases). Trimming removed 0 bases from V and 6 bases from J, with 18 bases in between. Germline V gene sequence: CDR1 LGHDT, CDR2 YNNKEL (reference sequence). The CDR3 spans 16 residues. CDR3 sequence reads: CASSQEVGQAFFEQYF. CDR3 bases: TGTGCCAGCAGCCAAGAGGTGGGGCAGGCCTTCTTCGAGCAGTACTTC.

About this clone itself: Other DNA variants within this sample encode the same CDR3. The chain recombines TRBV19 with TRBJ1-1; D is unclear. This CDR3 region has 13 residues. The V and J ends lost 5 bases and 0 bases respectively, with 7 bases between them. Per the germline V gene, CDR1 is LNHDA and CDR2 is SQIVND (reference sequence). In nucleotides, the CDR3 is TGTGCCAGTAGTTCAGTCATGAACACTGAAGCTTTCTTT. Residues: CASSSVMNTEAFF.

The rearrangement uses TRBV19 and TRBJ1-1, with TRBD1 matching over 7 bases. Germline V lookup: CDR1 LNHDA, CDR2 SQIVND (reference sequence). Trimming at V came to 5 bases and at J to 4 bases, leaving 10 bases not matched to a gene. The CDR3 has 15 amino acids. CDR3 sequence reads: CASSLRQGWGTEAFF. In nucleotides, the CDR3 is TGTGCCAGTAGTCTCCGACAGGGATGGGGCACTGAAGCTTTCTTT.

V is TRBV5-5 and J is TRBJ1-2; 7 bases map to TRBD1. V lost 3 bases and J lost 0; bases outside the gene matches: 5. The CDR3 contains 15 residues. CDR1 SGHKS and CDR2 YYEKEE come from the germline V gene (reference sequence). The CDR3 is CASSSAGGANYGYTF. The CDR3 coding sequence is TGTGCCAGCAGCTCGGCAGGGGGAGCTAACTATGGCTACACCTTC. Supplemented by reference TRBV5-5 and TRBJ1-2, the full variable domain reads DAGVTQSPTHLIKTRGQQVTLRCSPISGHKSVSWYQQVLGQGPQFIFQYYEKEERGRGNFPDRFSARQFPNYSSELNVNALLLGDSALYLCASSSAGGANYGYTFGSGTRLTVV.

The chain links TRBV6-2 or TRBV6-3 to TRBJ2-5; 9 nucleotides agree with TRBD2. The V and J ends lost 5 bases and 5 bases, in that order; junction bases with no gene match: 9. The CDR3 contains 15 residues. The germline V gene has CDR1 MNHEY and CDR2 SVGEGT. CDR3 loop: CASSEAGGRRETQYF. CDR3 in DNA: TGTGCCAGCAGTGAGGCGGGGGGGCGTAGGGAGACCCAGTACTTC.

The rearrangement joins TRBV25-1 to TRBJ2-1; perhaps TRBD1 as D (5 bases). Between the trimmed V and J ends, which lost 2 bases and 7 bases, there was a span of 15 bases. The CDR3 runs to 15 residues. CDR1 MGHDK and CDR2 SYGVNS come from the germline V gene. CDR3 in amino acids: CASSEPRTLTNEQFF. Written as DNA, the CDR3 is TGTGCCAGCAGTGAACCCAGGACACTAACTAATGAGCAGTTCTTC.

This chain connects TRBV7-2 to TRBJ2-1; 8 nucleotides agree with TRBD1. With V trimmed by 4 bases and J by 3 bases, 2 bases remained unmatched. Per the germline V gene, CDR1 is SGHTA and CDR2 is FQGNSA. The CDR3 spans 14 residues. Written as DNA, the CDR3 is TGTGCCAGCAGCTATGGGACAGGCTACAATGAGCAGTTCTTC. Translating gives CASSYGTGYNEQFF.

This chain joins TRBV7-9 and TRBJ1-6; possibly TRBD1 for D (5 bases). V lost 5 bases, J lost 11 bases, and 13 bases lay in between. This CDR3 comprises 13 residues. The germline V gene has CDR1 SEHNR and CDR2 FQNEAQ (reference sequence). The DNA of the CDR3 is TGTGCCAGCAGCCAACTACGGGGGGCACCCCTCCACTTT. This encodes CASSQLRGAPLHF.

The chain links TRBV27 to TRBJ1-2, with D possibly matching TRBD1 (6 bases). Trimming cost V 5 bases and J 2 bases, with 12 bases left between them. This CDR3 has 14 amino acids. The V gene's germline CDR1 is MNHEY and CDR2 SMNVEV (reference sequence). The CDR3 sequence: CASSQTGTNYGYTF. Here the CDR3 DNA reads TGTGCCAGCAGTCAAACAGGGACCAACTATGGCTACACCTTC.

The chain joins TRBV4-2 to TRBJ2-3; 14 positions agree with TRBD2. Looked up from germline, CDR1 is LGHNA and CDR2 is YNFKEQ. V trimming: 4 bases; J trimming: 3 bases; junction bases outside the gene matches: 3. CDR3 length equals 16 residues. DNA for the CDR3: TGTGCCAGCAGCCGGACTAGCGGGGGGACTACAGATACGCAGTATTTT. It yields the protein CASSRTSGGTTDTQYF.